These 30 T cell receptor beta chains share one sample of origin, sequenced in a study of identical twins. TCRdb ran MiXCR on the 5' RACE reads and lists one entry per CDR3 protein. The sample lists approximately 280,000 distinct CDR3 sequences, under 9% occurring once. This same sample was also part of a study on yellow fever vaccine responses in identical twins.

Sequenced: memory (CD45RO+) T cells sorted from blood. The receptors come from a woman under 30 in good health.

The rearrangement links TRBV2 to TRBJ2-1; TRBD2 matches at 11 bases. The CDR3 is made up of 15 amino acids. Trimming at V came to 7 bases and at J to 7 bases, leaving 9 bases not matched to a gene. CDR1 is SNHLY, CDR2 FYNNEI, per germline. The CDR3 here is CASNPRLAGGNEQFF. As DNA, the CDR3 is TGTGCCAGCAATCCAAGGCTAGCGGGAGGTAATGAGCAGTTCTTC.

This clonotype was seen a handful of times. The chain uses TRBV10-1 and TRBJ1-1; TRBD1 might be the D (6 bases). Germline CDR1 WNHNN, CDR2 SYGVQD (reference sequence). V lost 6 bases and J 5 bases, leaving 13 bases between the germline ends. The CDR3 is 13 amino acids. The chain's CDR3 is CASRATGKTEAFF. The CDR3 DNA reads as TGCGCCAGCAGGGCTACAGGGAAGACTGAAGCTTTCTTT.

The chain recombines TRBV28 with TRBJ2-7, with 10 bases identical to TRBD2. The V gene's germline CDR1 is MDHEN and CDR2 SYDVKM. CDR3 size: 15 residues. V lost 4 bases, J lost 1 base, and 4 bases stayed unmatched. The CDR3, as DNA: TGTGCCAGCAGTTCAGCGGGAGGGGAATCCTACGAGCAGTACTTC. The encoded protein is CASSSAGGESYEQYF.

This clonotype occurred many times. The J gene is TRBJ1-1, the V gene TRBV10-3, with a tentative D call TRBD1 (5 bases). The germline gives CDR1 ENHRY, CDR2 SYGVKD. The V end was cut by 2 bases, the J end by 2 bases, with 15 bases between. The CDR3 has 16 residues. The CDR3 is CAISEAGSLLNTEAFF. CDR3 nucleotide sequence: TGTGCCATCAGTGAGGCAGGGAGCCTCCTTAACACTGAAGCTTTCTTT.

This clonotype was found a few times. The V call is TRBV2, the J call TRBJ1-1; D is possibly TRBD1 (6 bases). The germline V and J ends were trimmed by 4 bases and 4 bases, with 13 bases remaining between them. Per the germline V gene, CDR1 is SNHLY and CDR2 is FYNNEI. The CDR3 contains 14 residues. Written as DNA, the CDR3 is TGTGCCAGCAGTGTTGAGGGGGGGGGCACTGAAGCTTTCTTT. Its protein is CASSVEGGGTEAFF. Full variable domain (outside the CDR3, taken from reference TRBV2 and TRBJ1-1): EPEVTQTPSHQVTQMGQEVILRCVPISNHLYFYWYRQILGQKVEFLVSFYNNEISEKSEIFDDQFSVERPDGSNFTLKIRSTKLEDSAMYFCASSVEGGGTEAFFGQGTRLTVV.

This clonotype showed up just a few times. The rearrangement uses TRBV10-3 and TRBJ2-1; 9 nucleotides align to TRBD2. CDR1 and CDR2 (germline): ENHRY, SYGVKD. The CDR3 runs 16 residues. V gave up 4 bases and J gave up 4 bases; unmatched junction bases: 8. The CDR3 nucleotides are TGTGCCATCAGTGTCTCGCTTAGCGGGAGATACAATGAGCAGTTCTTC. Translation gives CAISVSLSGRYNEQFF.

This clonotype was detected many times. The genes are TRBV7-2 and TRBJ2-1; TRBD1 is a possible D gene (7 bases). Deletions cut 3 bases from V and 6 bases from J, with 21 bases between. Germline lookup yields CDR1 SGHTA and CDR2 FQGNSA. CDR3 length: 17 amino acids. This chain's CDR3 is CASSFGQGGWKSNEQFF. CDR3 in DNA: TGTGCCAGCAGCTTTGGTCAGGGGGGATGGAAAAGCAATGAGCAGTTCTTC.

This clonotype was counted ten times or more. V is TRBV3-1 and J is TRBJ1-1; TRBD1 agrees at 9 bases. The CDR3 runs to 14 residues. Losses at the gene ends were 2 bases for V and 6 bases for J; bases not matched to a gene: 4. The germline V gene encodes CDR1 LGHDT and CDR2 YNNKEL (reference sequence). The CDR3 is CASSQRDRAAEAFF. CDR3 coding DNA: TGTGCCAGCAGCCAAAGGGACAGGGCGGCTGAAGCTTTCTTT.

This clonotype appeared a few times. The V and J genes are TRBV5-5 and TRBJ2-7, with 8 bases matching TRBD2. V was clipped by 2 bases and J by 3 bases; unmatched bases: 4. The CDR3 is made up of 14 amino acids. In germline, CDR1 is SGHKS, CDR2 YYEKEE (reference sequence). The CDR3 DNA reads TGTGCCAGCAGCTTCGCGGGAGGAATCTACGAGCAGTACTTC. Translated, it gives CASSFAGGIYEQYF.

In its sample, this clonotype was seen a few times. The V call is TRBV24-1, the J call TRBJ2-3; TRBD2 matches at 8 bases. Per germline, CDR1 KGHDR and CDR2 SFDVKD. V lost 8 bases and J lost 3; bases outside the gene matches: 9. The length of the CDR3 is 15 residues. CDR3 sequence reads: CATKLGGGRTDTQYF. The CDR3 nucleotides read TGTGCCACCAAGTTAGGCGGGGGGAGGACAGATACGCAGTATTTT.

Ten or more counts support this clonotype. The CDR3 DNA reads as TGCGCCAGCAGCGTTGACTCCGTTAGCACAGATACGCAGTATTTT. As protein: CASSVDSVSTDTQYF. The chain combines TRBV5-1 with TRBJ2-3, with unresolved D. V lost 4 bases, J lost 0 bases, and 12 bases lay in between. Germline V gene sequence: CDR1 SGHRS, CDR2 YFSETQ. The CDR3 spans 15 residues.

The chain combines TRBV11-2 with TRBJ2-4, with TRBD2 matching 15 bases. The germline gives CDR1 SGHAT, CDR2 FQNNGV. The CDR3 has 15 amino acids. V shed 5 bases, J shed 8 bases, and the junction held 4 bases outside the gene matches. This CDR3 is CASSKGLAGGYIQYF. DNA for the CDR3: TGTGCCAGCAGCAAAGGACTAGCGGGGGGGTACATTCAGTACTTC.

The chain is built from TRBV6-1 and TRBJ1-3; D gene ambiguous. Germline CDR1 and CDR2: MNHNS and SASEGT. The CDR3 consists of 11 residues. The V end was cut by 4 bases, the J end by 4 bases, with 2 bases between. In DNA form, the CDR3 reads TGTGCCAGCAGTGGGGGAAACACCATATATTTT. It codes for CASSGGNTIYF.

A single count supports this clonotype. The gene calls are TRBV11-2 and TRBJ1-3; no clear D. The germline V gene has CDR1 SGHAT and CDR2 FQNNGV. V lost 3 bases, J lost 2 bases, and 8 bases lay in between. The length of the CDR3 is 14 residues. The CDR3 DNA reads as TGTGCCAGCAGCTTTGTACAAGCTGGAAACACCATATATTTT. It yields the protein CASSFVQAGNTIYF.

This clonotype has at least ten counts. The chain couples TRBV7-2 to TRBJ2-1; 8 bases map to TRBD1. CDR1 and CDR2 (germline): SGHTA, FQGNSA. V shed 6 bases, J shed 7 bases, and the junction held 11 bases outside the gene matches. The CDR3 has 15 amino acids. The CDR3 region is CASRSSPTGENEQFF. The CDR3 DNA reads as TGTGCCAGCAGATCCAGCCCGACAGGGGAAAATGAGCAGTTCTTC.

This sequence joins TRBV6-5 and TRBJ2-5; no clear D. Trimming pared 6 bases from V and 5 bases from J, leaving 7 bases between. The CDR3 is 11 amino acids. Germline V gives CDR1 MNHEY, CDR2 SVGAGI. CDR3 sequence reads: CASSRLETQYF. CDR3 sequence (DNA): TGTGCCAGCAGCCGCCTGGAGACCCAGTACTTC.

Comments on this clonotype: Germline and junction disagree at one end, which may indicate a read error. The CDR3 DNA sequence: TGTGCCATCAGTGAACCGGGACTAGCGCTCGCAGATACGCAGTATTTT. Its protein product is CAISEPGLALADTQYF. The V and J genes are TRBV24-1 and TRBJ2-3, with 10 bases aligning to TRBD2. Per germline, CDR1 KGHDR and CDR2 SFDVKD. The length of the CDR3 is 16 residues.

This clonotype has a handful of counts. This sequence joins TRBV28 and TRBJ2-3; either TRBD1 or TRBD2 may supply D (5 bases each). The CDR3 spans 14 residues. Deletions cut 10 bases from V and 0 bases from J, with 14 bases between. The germline V gene has CDR1 MDHEN and CDR2 SYDVKM. The CDR3 loop is CATKTEGSTDTQYF. CDR3 bases: TGTGCCACCAAGACAGAGGGAAGCACAGATACGCAGTATTTT. The variable domain in full, completed from reference TRBV28 and TRBJ2-3, reads DVKVTQSSRYLVKRTGEKVFLECVQDMDHENMFWYRQDPGLGLRLIYFSYDVKMKEKGDIPEGYSVSREKKERFSLILESASTNQTSMYLCATKTEGSTDTQYFGPGTRLTVL.

The chain couples TRBV6-1 to TRBJ2-1, with 9 bases lining up with TRBD2. Per the germline V gene, CDR1 is MNHNS and CDR2 is SASEGT. The CDR3 loop spans 15 amino acids. The CDR3: CASTAGGTSYNEQFF. As DNA, the CDR3 is TGTGCTTCGACAGCGGGAGGTACCTCCTACAATGAGCAGTTCTTC.

In this sample, this clonotype turned up a few times. CDR3 loop: CASSSGTPQETQYF. DNA of the CDR3: TGCGCCAGCAGCTCTGGGACTCCCCAAGAGACCCAGTACTTC. The chain recombines TRBV5-1 with TRBJ2-5; TRBD2 might be the D (6 bases). The CDR3 extends over 14 amino acids. Per germline, CDR1 SGHRS and CDR2 YFSETQ. V lost 3 bases and J 1 base, leaving 10 bases between the germline ends.

This clonotype was detected ten times or more. The chain combines TRBV5-5 with TRBJ2-1, with D perhaps TRBD1 or TRBD2 (5 bases each). This CDR3 has 11 residues. Germline V gives CDR1 SGHKS, CDR2 YYEKEE (reference sequence). Trimming cost V 8 bases and J 10 bases, with 13 bases left between them. The chain's CDR3 is CARSGPIEQFF. The CDR3 nucleotides read TGTGCCAGATCGGGACCAATAGAGCAGTTCTTC.

The table lists this clonotype with a few counts. This sequence joins TRBV20-1 and TRBJ2-5; 8 bases align to TRBD2. The CDR3 is 15 residues long. The ends lost 1 base at V and 4 bases at J; junction bases unmatched: 8. From germline, CDR1 is DFQATT and CDR2 SNEGSKA (reference sequence). CDR3 residues: CSARAHGGGRETQYF. The CDR3 DNA reads TGCAGTGCTAGAGCCCACGGGGGGGGTCGAGAGACCCAGTACTTC.

The CDR3 region is CASSAMGLAGQETQYF. In nucleotides, the CDR3 is TGCGCCAGCAGCGCAATGGGACTAGCGGGCCAAGAGACCCAGTACTTC. The chain couples TRBV4-1 to TRBJ2-5; 12 nucleotides match TRBD2. This CDR3 is built from 16 residues. The V segment lost 5 bases and the J segment 1 base; nucleotides outside the gene matches: 5. Looked up from germline, CDR1 is MGHRA and CDR2 is YSYEKL.

This clonotype was seen a handful of times. This chain connects TRBV27 to TRBJ2-1; D possibly corresponds to TRBD2 (6 bases). The V end was cut by 6 bases, the J end by 3 bases, with 12 bases between. Germline V gives CDR1 MNHEY, CDR2 SMNVEV (reference sequence). CDR3 length: 14 residues. The CDR3 nucleotides read TGTGCCAGCAGCCTGGGACTTTACTACAATGAGCAGTTCTTC. Its translation: CASSLGLYYNEQFF.

Ten or more counts support this clonotype. The chain couples TRBV20-1 to TRBJ2-5; 9 nucleotides match TRBD1. The J segment lost 4 bases and the V segment lost 5 bases, leaving 8 bases of the junction unmatched. The germline V gene has CDR1 DFQATT and CDR2 SNEGSKA (reference sequence). CDR3 length: 14 amino acids. DNA of the CDR3: TGCAGTGCTCAAAACAGGGGGCGCGGAGAGACCCAGTACTTC. It codes for CSAQNRGRGETQYF.

This clonotype was counted ten times or more. CDR3 sequence: CASSLLRPENTEAFF. For the CDR3, the DNA is TGCGCCAGCAGCTTATTAAGACCGGAGAACACTGAAGCTTTCTTT. The V call is TRBV5-1, the J call TRBJ1-1, with D hard to call. This CDR3 has 15 amino acids. The V gene's germline CDR1 is SGHRS and CDR2 YFSETQ. V was cut by 2 bases and J by 1 base, with 12 bases left in between.

The chain has TRBV28 and TRBJ2-3; TRBD2 aligns across 10 bases. J gave up 5 bases and V 1 base, and 6 bases lay outside the gene matches. Germline lookup yields CDR1 MDHEN and CDR2 SYDVKM. This CDR3 contains 16 residues. Here the CDR3 reads CASSLSASGGLDTQYF. CDR3 in DNA: TGTGCCAGCAGTTTATCGGCTAGCGGGGGTTTAGATACGCAGTATTTT.

V gene TRBV19 combines with J gene TRBJ2-7, with D unresolved. CDR1 and CDR2 (germline): LNHDA, SQIVND (reference sequence). The CDR3 extends over 15 amino acids. Trimming stripped 4 bases from V and 0 bases from J, with 13 bases between. CDR3 sequence: CASSTRAAPSYEQYF. The CDR3 DNA sequence: TGTGCCAGTAGTACCCGGGCCGCTCCCTCCTACGAGCAGTACTTC.

This clonotype was observed at least ten times. This rearrangement joins TRBV7-8 to TRBJ2-1; D perhaps matches TRBD1 (5 bases). The CDR3 consists of 15 residues. Germline V gives CDR1 SGHVS, CDR2 FQNEAQ. The V end lost 3 bases, the J end lost 0 bases, and 9 bases lay between the germline ends. In DNA form, the CDR3 reads TGTGCCAGCAGCTTCGGCACAGGCTCCTACAATGAGCAGTTCTTC. It yields the protein CASSFGTGSYNEQFF. The variable domain in full, with the rest retrieved from reference TRBV7-8 and TRBJ2-1, is GAGVSQSPRYKVAKRGQDVALRCDPISGHVSLFWYQQALGQGPEFLTYFQNEAQLDKSGLPSDRFFAERPEGSVSTLKIQRTQQEDSAVYLCASSFGTGSYNEQFFGPGTRLTVL.

At least ten counts were recorded for this clonotype. This chain uses TRBV7-8 with TRBJ2-2; D is ambiguous. The germline CDR1 and CDR2 sequences are SGHVS and FQNEAQ. V dropped 3 bases and J dropped 6 bases, with 11 bases sitting between them. There are 14 residues in the CDR3. DNA of the CDR3: TGTGCCAGCAGCTTTAGGCCGCCCCCCGGGGAGCTGTTTTTT. Its protein is CASSFRPPPGELFF.